This TCR beta chain was recorded in a study of T cell responses to AZD1222 COVID-19 vaccine. Measured with immunoSEQ multiplex PCR; TCRdb has only the in-frame clones, and not every one. The sample includes 150,000 to 200,000 clones, approximately 94% of them seen just once. V was trimmed by 4 bases and J by 1 base, leaving 20 bases between them. The CDR3 loop spans 19 amino acids. The germline V gene encodes CDR1 LNHDA and CDR2 SQIVND (reference sequence). The gene calls are TRBV19 and TRBJ2-6; D is undetermined. The sequencing here drew on peripheral blood, taken on day 0 of AZD1222 vaccination. The receptor's source is an adult in good health. Here the CDR3 reads CASSTTRWSLLSGANVLTF. The CDR3 DNA reads as TGTGCCAGTAGTACAACCCGGTGGAGCCTTTTATCTGGGGCCAACGTCCTGACTTTC.